This TCR beta chain originates from a study of type 1 and type 2 diabetes patients. Study in general: Participants included type 1 and type 2 diabetes patients plus nondiabetic controls. Points from the study as a whole: Some T1D-only expanded clones might appear in more T2D or control samples.

Each participant gave 9.5 to 10 milliliters of peripheral blood. The PCR template was genomic DNA. Amplification of the beta chain CDR3 used 30 forward and 13 reverse multiplex primers. TCRdb independently ran MiXCR on the multiplex PCR reads; one entry per CDR3 protein. Of around 300,000 distinct CDR3 sequences listed, around 47% are singletons. Details on this clonotype: What it recognizes is unknown.

There are 14 residues in the CDR3. CDR1 MNHNS and CDR2 SASEGT come from the germline V gene. V dropped 6 bases and J dropped 0 bases, with 11 bases sitting between them. Sequences were obtained from peripheral blood mononuclear cells (PBMCs). The rearrangement joins TRBV6-1 to TRBJ1-2, with D unresolved. The TCR comes from a man aged 18 to 29 with type 2 diabetes. The CDR3, as DNA: TGTGCCAGCAGCATGGGGTCCTCTAACTATGGCTACACCTTC. Residues: CASSMGSSNYGYTF.